Shown below are 11 T cell receptor beta chains from a single sample sequenced in a study of tumor-infiltrating lymphocytes in primary liver carcinoma (dated by TCRdb to 2016 to 2017). The run used an Illumina HiSeq 2500. TCRbeta-specific cDNA was reverse-transcribed from around 500 ng total RNA using a constant-region primer and ProtoScript II reverse transcriptase. Three nested multiplex PCR rounds, following a slightly modified ARM-PCR procedure, were used to build the TCRbeta libraries. Multiplex TRBV1-TRBV30 forward primers and a Cbeta reverse primer were used in the first two PCR rounds, each of which was run for around 10 cycles. In-frame beta chains were kept once TCRdb had trimmed the public reads at Q25 with fastp and called clones with MiXCR. A single entry per CDR3 protein holds the most common genes and DNA from its merged rows. This sample comprises about 74,000 distinct CDR3 sequences, 60% to 75% of them detected only once. About 27% of the sample comes from the top ten.

Without any cell sorting, total RNA and DNA were co-extracted from approximately 22-30 mg of bulk tissue using the AllPrep DNA/RNA mini kit. Sequencing used liver tumor tissue from sampling region 4. What the cell subset or site label conveys for this sample: tumor region T4, right-lateral pole. Receptors were obtained from a man aged 40-50 years with primary liver carcinoma and hepatitis B virus infection.

On this clonotype: Here the CDR3 omits its conserved ending phenylalanine or tryptophan, so a read error is the likely source. The genes are TRBV28 and TRBJ1-5; perhaps TRBD1 as D (5 bases). The CDR3 is made up of 14 amino acids. Trimming pared 8 bases from V and 2 bases from J, leaving 13 bases between. Germline-derived CDR1 and CDR2 are MDHEN and SYDVKM. The CDR3 coding sequence is TGTGCCAGCGGCAATATCAGGGGCAATCAGCCCCAGCATCTT. It translates to CASGNIRGNQPQHL.

V usage is TRBV20-1 and J usage is TRBJ2-2; D not resolved. V was shortened by 6 bases and J by 7 bases, with 6 bases between the two germline ends. CDR1 DFQATT and CDR2 SNEGSKA come from the germline V gene (reference sequence). The CDR3 has 10 residues. CDR3 bases: TGCAGTGCCCATTACGGGGAGCTGTTTTTT. Protein: CSAHYGELFF.

The chain is built from TRBV6-5 and TRBJ1-4; D perhaps matches TRBD1 (5 bases). Germline V gives CDR1 MNHEY, CDR2 SVGAGI. CDR3 length: 14 amino acids. CDR3: CVSRPSGGKEKLFF. The CDR3 DNA follows: TGTGTCAGTAGACCATCGGGGGGGAAAGAAAAACTGTTTTTT.

On this clonotype itself: This clone may be a read error of a much larger clone one base away. This chain uses TRBV7-9 with TRBJ1-1; a weak D match, TRBD1 (5 bases). CDR1 is SEHNR, CDR2 FQNEAQ, per germline (reference sequence). This CDR3 spans 14 amino acids. V was pared by 2 bases and J by 5 bases, with 12 bases between. In nucleotides, the CDR3 is TGTGCCAGCAGCTTAATCGGGGGGGGGACTGAAGCTTTCTTT. Protein product: CASSLIGGGTEAFF.

About this clonotype itself: Germline and junction disagree at one end, which may indicate a read error. The chain is built from TRBV4-2 and TRBJ2-7; tentative D call: TRBD1 (5 bases). The V gene's germline CDR1 is LGHNA and CDR2 YNFKEQ. This CDR3 has 12 amino acids. The CDR3 loop is CASSPDTHEEYF. The CDR3 bases are TGTGCCAGCAGCCCGGACACCCACGAGGAGTACTTC.

This clonotype has more than one count but fewer than ten. A much larger clone sits a single nucleotide away, making a read error possible. The rearrangement uses TRBV7-8 and TRBJ2-7; TRBD1 aligns across 8 bases. The germline V gene has CDR1 SGHVS and CDR2 FQNEAQ. The CDR3 has 14 residues. CDR3 in DNA: TGTGCCAGCCGCTTAGACAGGGGAAACTACGAGCAGTACTTC. It encodes CASRLDRGNYEQYF. Full variable domain (remainder filled in from reference TRBV7-8 and TRBJ2-7): GAGVSQSPRYKVAKRGQDVALRCDPISGHVSLFWYQQALGQGPEFLTYFQNEAQLDKSGLPSDRFFAERPEGSVSTLKIQRTQQEDSAVYLCASRLDRGNYEQYFGPGTRLTVT.

Points on this clonotype: This clone may be a read error of a much larger clone one base away. The chain combines TRBV28 with TRBJ1-4; 8 bases agree with TRBD1. This CDR3 comprises 15 residues. V trimming: 2 bases; J trimming: 3 bases; junction bases outside the gene matches: 2. Germline assignment: CDR1 MDHEN and CDR2 SYDVKM. In DNA form, the CDR3 reads TGTGCCAGCAGTTTAGGACAGGGACCTAATGAAAAACTGTTTTTT. This sequence encodes CASSLGQGPNEKLFF.

Turning to this clonotype: At one of its ends the junction is not consistent with the germline gene, which may arise from a read error. V usage is TRBV11-2 and J usage is TRBJ1-3, with D unclear. Germline lookup yields CDR1 SGHAT and CDR2 FQNNGV. CDR3 size: 13 residues. The CDR3 reads CLSAKGAGNTMYF. CDR3 in DNA: TGTCTCTCAGCCAAGGGAGCTGGAAACACCATGTATTTT.

For this clonotype: At one of its ends the junction is not consistent with the germline gene, which may arise from a read error. This chain joins TRBV6-6 and TRBJ2-1; 7 bases fit TRBD2. CDR1 is MNHNY and CDR2 is SVGAGI in the germline V gene (reference sequence). CDR3 length equals 18 residues. Here the CDR3 DNA reads TGTGCCAGCATGGGCGGCCTAGCGGAAGCAAAAACCTACAATGAGCAGCTCTTC. As protein: CASMGGLAEAKTYNEQLF.

Remarks on this clonotype: The junction differs from germline at one of its ends, possibly a read error. V gene TRBV29-1 combines with J gene TRBJ2-7; TRBD2 aligns across 7 bases. The CDR3 consists of 18 residues. Germline values: CDR1 SQVTM, CDR2 ANQGSEA. The CDR3 region is CSVESRGRITGVEDERYF. Here the CDR3 DNA reads TGTAGCGTTGAAAGTCGCGGGAGAATTACCGGCGTGGAGGACGAGCGGTACTTC.

The rearrangement joins TRBV11-2 to TRBJ2-1; 8 nucleotides align to TRBD2. Germline-derived CDR1 and CDR2 are SGHAT and FQNNGV. CDR3 length: 16 residues. CDR3: CDGSLNIGLAMGEQFF. CDR3 DNA sequence: TGTGACGGCAGCTTGAATATCGGACTAGCCATGGGTGAGCAGTTCTTC. The variable domain in full, with the rest retrieved from reference TRBV11-2 and TRBJ2-1, is EAGVAQSPRYKIIEKRQSVAFWCNPISGHATLYWYQQILGQGPKLLIQFQNNGVVDDSQLPKDRFSAERLKGVDSTLKIQPAKLEDSAVYLCDGSLNIGLAMGEQFFGPGTRLTVL.